This TCR beta chain was observed in a study of Ad26.COV2.S vaccination and SARS-CoV-2 variants. Broader study findings: Spike-specific CD8+ and CD4+ T cell responses reportedly showed substantial breadth after vaccination.

Using immunoSEQ multiplex PCR, the repertoire was profiled, and TCRdb retains in-frame clones only, with some absent. Of fewer than 400,000 clones in the sample, 89% were seen once. The treatment here: 19 received Ad26.COV2.S at low or high dose, single or two shots; about 5 received placebo; per-sample allocation not given. Vaccine and placebo recipients were sampled on day 63 after the first injection. CDR3 size: 14 residues. The V end lost 3 bases, the J end lost 7 bases, and 14 bases lay between the germline ends. The germline V gene has CDR1 MDHEN and CDR2 SYDVKM. Details on this clone: What it binds is not known.

This receptor was identified in a person aged 18-60 years who received the Ad26.COV2.S COVID-19 vaccine or a placebo. The sample here was peripheral blood, taken in a trial of Ad26.COV2.S vaccine versus placebo. The chain employs TRBV28 and TRBJ2-3; D could derive from TRBD1 or TRBD2 (5 bases each). The DNA of the CDR3 is TGTGCCAGCAGTTTCCCCGGGGCCATACATACGCAGTATTTT. Its translation: CASSFPGAIHTQYF.